The present TCR beta chain was sequenced within a study of blood T cell repertoires in COVID-19. The count of this clone is one. Profiling relied on immunoSEQ multiplex PCR, and the TCRdb table lists in-frame clones only, not all of them. Found here are over 55,000 clones, about 80% of them singletons; the top ten hold approximately 34%. Trimming took 4 bases from V and 1 from J; bases not matched to a gene: 8. The CDR3 extends over 16 amino acids. Germline V CDR1 and CDR2: SEHNR, FQNEAQ (reference sequence). The clonotype comes from a woman in her seventies with acute or convalescent COVID-19. This chain links TRBV7-9 with TRBJ2-7; 9 positions agree with TRBD1. The source material was peripheral blood. The chain's CDR3 is CASSSLPGQGSYEQYF. The CDR3 nucleotides read TGTGCCAGCAGCTCACTTCCGGGACAGGGATCCTACGAGCAGTACTTC.